The 18 T cell receptor beta chains below come from one sample, sequenced in a study of beta chain features in type 1 diabetes. Antigens of these TCRs are unknown. As every portion of the isolated RNA was reverse transcribed, the sequencing read expressed TCRB transcripts. Measured with immunoSEQ multiplex PCR; TCRdb has only the in-frame clones, and not every one. The data hold 230,000 or so clones, with approximately 16% observed a single time. General study points: Among patients with Type 1 diabetes, TCRB CDR3s were moderately but significantly shorter in every one of the four CD4+ subsets.

The specimen was naive CD4+ T cells from blood. These receptors came from a man under 40 with type 1 diabetes.

In its sample, this clone was seen once. The chain is built from TRBV29-1 and TRBJ2-2; 10 nucleotides align to TRBD1. CDR1 and CDR2 from the germline V gene are SQVTM and ANQGSEA. The CDR3 has 14 residues. The V and J ends lost 4 bases and 5 bases, in that order; junction bases with no gene match: 4. For the CDR3, the DNA is TGCAGCGTTGCGGGACAGGGGAGGACCGGGGAGCTGTTTTTT. This gives the protein CSVAGQGRTGELFF.

The chain joins TRBV25-1 to TRBJ1-3, with a tentative D call TRBD1 (5 bases). V dropped 5 bases and J dropped 4 bases, with 9 bases sitting between them. The length of the CDR3 is 13 residues. Germline assignment: CDR1 MGHDK and CDR2 SYGVNS. CDR3 sequence (DNA): TGTGCCAGCAGTCAGGGCGGCGGAAACACCATATATTTT. This encodes CASSQGGGNTIYF.

The chain uses TRBV30 and TRBJ2-1; 9 nucleotides line up with TRBD2. Germline CDR1 reads GTSNPN; CDR2 reads SVGIG (reference sequence). After removal of 2 bases from V and 2 bases from J, the junction contained 4 bases not matched to a gene. The CDR3 runs 15 residues. CDR3 residues: CAWSLSGSAYNEQFF. CDR3 sequence (DNA): TGTGCCTGGAGTCTTAGCGGGAGTGCCTACAATGAGCAGTTCTTC.

A few counts support this clone. The chain combines TRBV5-1 with TRBJ2-3, with 11 bases matching TRBD2. The CDR3 contains 18 residues. V lost 4 bases to trimming and J lost 0 bases; unmatched junction nucleotides: 10. CDR1 is SGHRS and CDR2 is YFSETQ in the germline V gene. CDR3 nucleotides: TGCGCCAGCAGCCCCCTACCGTGGACTAGCGGGAGCACAGATACGCAGTATTTT. It encodes CASSPLPWTSGSTDTQYF. The full variable domain, rest sourced from reference TRBV5-1 and TRBJ2-3, is KAGVTQTPRYLIKTRGQQVTLSCSPISGHRSVSWYQQTPGQGLQFLFEYFSETQRNKGNFPGRFSGRQFSNSRSEMNVSTLELGDSALYLCASSPLPWTSGSTDTQYFGPGTRLTVL.

V is TRBV4-2 and J is TRBJ2-3; 10 nucleotides match TRBD1. With V trimmed by 3 bases and J by 4 bases, 7 bases remained unmatched. From germline, CDR1 is LGHNA and CDR2 YNFKEQ. This CDR3 is built from 16 residues. In DNA, the CDR3 is TGTGCCAGCAGCCACCCCGGGACAGGGGAGGCAGATACGCAGTATTTT. Protein product: CASSHPGTGEADTQYF.

The J gene is TRBJ2-3, the V gene TRBV5-4; D unresolved. Trimming removed 0 bases from V and 2 bases from J, with 7 bases in between. CDR3 length equals 14 residues. CDR1 and CDR2 (germline): SGHNT, YYREEE (reference sequence). The CDR3: CASSLARYTDTQYF. The CDR3 DNA sequence: TGTGCCAGCAGCTTGGCCAGGTACACAGATACGCAGTATTTT.

This clone was detected only a few times. This chain joins TRBV30 and TRBJ1-5; maybe TRBD1 (6 bases). Germline V gene data show CDR1 as GTSNPN and CDR2 as SVGIG (reference sequence). Trimming shortened V by 0 bases and J by 7 bases, and 13 bases separated the two germline ends. The CDR3 totals 14 residues. CDR3 loop: CAWSVPRGGQPQHF. The CDR3 nucleotides read TGTGCCTGGAGTGTACCCAGGGGAGGACAGCCCCAGCATTTT.

V usage is TRBV14 and J usage is TRBJ2-3; no clear D gene. The CDR3 is 14 amino acids. The germline V and J ends were trimmed by 4 bases and 4 bases, with 12 bases remaining between them. Per germline, CDR1 SGHDN and CDR2 FVKESK. Written as DNA, the CDR3 is TGTGCCAGCAGCCTGATGGGCGAAGCAGATACGCAGTATTTT. It encodes CASSLMGEADTQYF.

The V and J genes are TRBV30 and TRBJ2-4; D is possibly TRBD1 (7 bases). CDR3 size: 16 residues. The germline V gene has CDR1 GTSNPN and CDR2 SVGIG (reference sequence). V lost 4 bases, J lost 1 base, and 17 bases lay in between. CDR3 DNA: TGTGCCTGGATACCCGGCAGGGGGAGGGCCAAAAACATTCAGTACTTC. Translated: CAWIPGRGRAKNIQYF. The full variable domain, completed using reference TRBV30 and TRBJ2-4, is SQTIHQWPATLVQPVGSPLSLECTVEGTSNPNLYWYRQAAGRGLQLLFYSVGIGQISSEVPQNLSASRPQDRQFILSSKKLLLSDSGFYLCAWIPGRGRAKNIQYFGAGTRLSVL.

This clone was seen only a few times. The V call is TRBV4-1, the J call TRBJ1-3; D remains unclear. The CDR3 extends over 15 amino acids. Trimming shortened V by 4 bases and J by 4 bases, and 14 bases separated the two germline ends. Germline V lookup: CDR1 MGHRA, CDR2 YSYEKL. The CDR3: CASSLTQPPGNTIYF. The CDR3 bases are TGCGCCAGCAGCCTGACCCAACCTCCGGGAAACACCATATATTTT.

The chain couples TRBV30 to TRBJ2-2; 7 bases map to TRBD1. Trimming cost V 0 bases and J 6 bases; bases outside gene matches: 10. Germline V gives CDR1 GTSNPN, CDR2 SVGIG (reference sequence). The CDR3 contains 16 residues. CDR3 sequence reads: CAWSVAYTGVAGELFF. CDR3 DNA: TGTGCCTGGAGTGTTGCATATACAGGGGTAGCCGGGGAGCTGTTTTTT.

The J gene is TRBJ1-2, the V gene TRBV30; D perhaps matches TRBD1 (5 bases). CDR1 GTSNPN and CDR2 SVGIG come from the germline V gene (reference sequence). Deletions cut 8 bases from V and 7 bases from J, with 14 bases between. CDR3 length: 11 amino acids. The CDR3 loop is CARTDGGGYTF. The CDR3 DNA is TGTGCCCGGACTGACGGGGGTGGCTACACCTTC.

V usage is TRBV4-3 and J usage is TRBJ1-3; D is uncertain. Trimming pared 0 bases from V and 4 bases from J, leaving 4 bases between. This CDR3 spans 13 amino acids. Germline V gene sequence: CDR1 LGHNA, CDR2 YSLEER. The CDR3 DNA follows: TGCGCCAGCAGCCAAGAATCCGGAAACACCATATATTTT. Protein sequence: CASSQESGNTIYF.

This chain joins TRBV6-1 and TRBJ1-2, with D maybe TRBD1 (5 bases). V lost 6 bases and J lost 3, with 17 bases in between. The CDR3 sequence is 15 residues long. CDR1 MNHNS and CDR2 SASEGT come from the germline V gene. CDR3 region: CASRPQGDSHYGYTF. Written as DNA, the CDR3 is TGTGCCAGCAGACCCCAAGGGGACTCTCACTATGGCTACACCTTC.

The gene calls are TRBV5-1 and TRBJ2-7; a possible D gene is TRBD1 (6 bases). Trimming took off 4 bases at V and 2 bases at J, with 13 bases between the two ends. The CDR3 has 14 amino acids. The germline V gene has CDR1 SGHRS and CDR2 YFSETQ. In nucleotides, the CDR3 is TGCGCCAGCAGCACGGGACACGGGACCTACGAGCAGTACTTC. This codes for CASSTGHGTYEQYF.

The chain combines TRBV29-1 with TRBJ2-5; D is undetermined. The V and J ends lost 4 bases and 5 bases respectively, with 8 bases between them. The CDR3 loop spans 11 amino acids. Germline lookup yields CDR1 SQVTM and CDR2 ANQGSEA. CDR3: CSVGVRETQYF. CDR3 sequence (DNA): TGCAGCGTTGGGGTACGGGAGACCCAGTACTTC.

This clone was seen a few times. The V gene is TRBV18, the J gene TRBJ1-1, with TRBD1 identical over 7 bases. CDR3 length: 15 residues. Germline V gene lookup returns CDR1 KGHSH and CDR2 LQKENI. V was pared by 3 bases and J by 0 bases, with 4 bases of the junction left unmatched. The CDR3: CASSPGQVLNTEAFF. In DNA form, the CDR3 reads TGTGCCAGCTCACCTGGACAGGTTTTGAACACTGAAGCTTTCTTT.

This rearrangement joins TRBV5-6 to TRBJ2-3; no definite D call. The CDR3 is 13 amino acids. Germline values: CDR1 SGHDT, CDR2 YYEEEE. The V end lost 2 bases, the J end lost 7 bases, and 11 bases lay between the germline ends. This CDR3 reads CASSFSGVHTQYF. For the CDR3, the DNA is TGTGCCAGCAGCTTTTCTGGGGTCCATACGCAGTATTTT.